The entry below gives a single T cell receptor (beta chain) sequence along with its context. The sample is drawn from a study of blood T cell repertoires in COVID-19. Using immunoSEQ multiplex PCR, the repertoire was profiled, and TCRdb retains in-frame clones only, with some absent. Among about 59,000 clones listed, roughly 70% were seen once. In germline, CDR1 is SGHVS, CDR2 FNYEAQ. The length of the CDR3 is 15 residues. V was shortened by 5 bases and J by 8 bases, with 21 bases between the two germline ends. The sequence derives from a woman between 65 and 79 years old with acute or convalescent COVID-19. The chain joins TRBV7-6 to TRBJ1-2, with D possibly matching TRBD1 (6 bases). Source material: peripheral blood. The CDR3 protein is CASSPYLGGRLGYTF. In DNA, the CDR3 is TGTGCCAGCAGCCCATACCTGGGGGGGCGCTTAGGCTACACCTTC.